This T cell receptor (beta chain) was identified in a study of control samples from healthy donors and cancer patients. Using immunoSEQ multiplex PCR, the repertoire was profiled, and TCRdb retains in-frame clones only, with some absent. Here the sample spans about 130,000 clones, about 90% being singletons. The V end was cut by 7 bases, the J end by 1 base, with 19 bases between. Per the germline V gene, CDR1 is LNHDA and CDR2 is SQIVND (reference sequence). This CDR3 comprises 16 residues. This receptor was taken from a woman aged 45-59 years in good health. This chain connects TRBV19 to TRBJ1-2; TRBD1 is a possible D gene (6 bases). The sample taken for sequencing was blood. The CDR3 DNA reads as TGTGCCAGTACTTCCGGCCCAGGAGGGGGTAACTATGGCTACACCTTC. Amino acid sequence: CASTSGPGGGNYGYTF. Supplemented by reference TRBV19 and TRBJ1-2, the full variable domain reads DGGITQSPKYLFRKEGQNVTLSCEQNLNHDAMYWYRQDPGQGLRLIYYSQIVNDFQKGDIAEGYSVSREKKESFPLTVTSAQKNPTAFYLCASTSGPGGGNYGYTFGSGTRLTVV.